Listed below are T cell receptor beta chains from one sample, sequenced in a study of cytomegalovirus exposure and HLA in healthy donors. TCRdb keeps only in-frame clones here, not all; method: immunoSEQ multiplex PCR. The sample includes approximately 220,000 clones, about 80% seen only once; the top ten take 1.5% to 2%. Source material: PBMCs. Every receptor here comes from a male donor in good health and CMV-seronegative. Both conserved end residues are trimmed from each CDR3. Fields, in order: J gene, V gene, CDR3 protein.

J gene: TRBJ1-2; V gene: TRBV29-1; CDR3 protein: SVEREYGYGYT
J gene: TRBJ1-3; V gene: TRBV11-2; CDR3 protein: ASSPRDRVYGNTIY
J gene: TRBJ2-2; V gene: TRBV2; CDR3 protein: ASSWTGFNTGELF
J gene: TRBJ1-2; V gene: TRBV28; CDR3 protein: ASSLSVRGWAWENYGYT
J gene: TRBJ2-1; V gene: TRBV29-1; CDR3 protein: SVDDSYNEQF
J gene: TRBJ1-4; V gene: TRBV15; CDR3 protein: ATSSQGTGGEKLF
J gene: TRBJ2-2; V gene: TRBV11-2; CDR3 protein: ASSLVHRLNTGELF
J gene: TRBJ1-4; V gene: TRBV6-1; CDR3 protein: ASSEMDRTEEKLF
J gene: TRBJ2-1; V gene: TRBV19; CDR3 protein: ASSSPPGTSRTYNEQF
J gene: TRBJ2-1; V gene: TRBV10-2; CDR3 protein: ASSGTANNEQF
J gene: TRBJ1-1; V gene: TRBV4-3; CDR3 protein: ASSQDQGRDTEAF
J gene: TRBJ2-7; V gene: TRBV19; CDR3 protein: ASSTQGAFFEQY
J gene: TRBJ2-1; V gene: TRBV5-5; CDR3 protein: ASSFTGTGFVNEQF
J gene: TRBJ1-5; V gene: TRBV19; CDR3 protein: ASTDNNQPQH
J gene: TRBJ2-2; V gene: TRBV5-1; CDR3 protein: ASSRGGAGVVGELF
J gene: TRBJ1-6; V gene: TRBV27; CDR3 protein: ASSHFFMRGLAPLH
J gene: TRBJ1-3; V gene: TRBV27; CDR3 protein: ASSPRRGEPDGNTIY
J gene: TRBJ2-3; V gene: TRBV18; CDR3 protein: ASSPHELAANTDTQY
J gene: TRBJ1-1; V gene: TRBV4-3; CDR3 protein: ASSHRLEAITEAF
J gene: TRBJ2-3; V gene: TRBV5-1; CDR3 protein: ASSVAGAPDTQY
J gene: TRBJ2-1; V gene: TRBV6-5; CDR3 protein: ASSPDRVSYNEQF
J gene: TRBJ2-3; V gene: TRBV10-3; CDR3 protein: AISSASGGVTDTQY
J gene: TRBJ1-2; V gene: TRBV5-6; CDR3 protein: ASRLTGGHGYT
J gene: TRBJ1-6; V gene: TRBV5-6; CDR3 protein: ASSSTVNSPLH
J gene: TRBJ2-3; V gene: TRBV5-4; CDR3 protein: ASSWGTSGRNTDTQY
J gene: TRBJ2-7; V gene: TRBV28; CDR3 protein: ASKGVTYEQY
J gene: TRBJ2-7; V gene: TRBV19; CDR3 protein: ASNSRDSYEQY
J gene: TRBJ2-3; V gene: TRBV30; CDR3 protein: AWTSGTDTQY
J gene: TRBJ1-2; V gene: TRBV6-5; CDR3 protein: ASSYNIGATGYGYT
J gene: TRBJ1-1; V gene: TRBV7-3; CDR3 protein: ASSSGRGDTEAF
J gene: TRBJ2-7; V gene: TRBV5-4; CDR3 protein: ASSRGRPGQGYEQY
J gene: TRBJ2-7; V gene: TRBV13; CDR3 protein: ASSFQKRDRGFEQY
J gene: TRBJ1-5; V gene: TRBV6-4; CDR3 protein: ASSDLPFGQAENSNQPQH
J gene: TRBJ1-6; V gene: TRBV18; CDR3 protein: ASSRTGVDSPLH
J gene: TRBJ2-7; V gene: TRBV7-9; CDR3 protein: ASSRTSGSSYEQY
J gene: TRBJ2-7; V gene: TRBV15; CDR3 protein: ATSRAGGVYEQY
J gene: TRBJ2-2; V gene: TRBV6-5; CDR3 protein: ASMLDKGQAGELF
J gene: TRBJ1-3; V gene: TRBV11-2; CDR3 protein: ASSVKSSGNTIY
J gene: TRBJ2-5; V gene: TRBV30; CDR3 protein: AWSRGWWETQY
J gene: TRBJ2-2; V gene: TRBV9; CDR3 protein: ASSVVRVAGELF
J gene: TRBJ1-1; V gene: TRBV28; CDR3 protein: ASTYRGSHTEAF